This record concerns one T cell receptor beta chain sequence. The specificity of this receptor is unknown. Base qualities are not provided; no much larger clone lies one nucleotide away. The data derive from a study of cytomegalovirus exposure and HLA in healthy donors (dated by TCRdb to the late 2010s). The study in broad terms: An earlier analysis of some 620 of the donors reported 276 Gb of sequence data and roughly 120 million unique TCR beta sequences obtained from about 170 million T cells. Approximately 310 gigabases of sequencing data and around 87 million unique TCR sequences were included in an early release covering roughly 700 HLA-typed donors. Of the 300 to 500 genotyped donors, more than 75% were placed in the genetic ancestry cluster associated with self-reported Caucasian donors. The study aimed to test whether signatures of past pathogen exposure could be identified by cataloging public T cell receptors. The study profiled the T cell repertoires of some 610 subjects by immunosequencing and related them to cytomegalovirus serostatus. Along with the roughly 610-subject first cohort, a separate validation cohort of over 90 different subjects was used. To predict cytomegalovirus infection status, the study combined high-throughput TCR immunosequencing, statistical association of individual TCRs with disease status, and machine learning. To study patterns of TCR occurrence, a later analysis re-analyzed previously published TCR beta repertoires from more than 550 donors and added high-resolution HLA genotyping. Rather than using new phenotypic data, the later analysis identified candidate immune exposures from TCR beta sequences and from how often those sequences occurred across donors. An earlier analysis of some 500 of the donors applied high-throughput TCR beta sequencing to assess whether each TCR beta V gene segment acted as functional or pseudogenic. Donor age, sex, ethnicity and CMV serostatus were compiled alongside the repertoire data. A later genetic analysis used genome-wide SNP genotypes for about three fifths of the 666 donors, treating that subset as a discovery cohort. Every repertoire in the discovery cohort had been generated on one and the same sequencing platform. HLA typing covered class I and class II loci at four-digit resolution. The number of typed donors differed by locus: about 620-630 for A, B, C, DRB1 and DQB1; 522 for DQA1; fewer than 610 for DPA1; and 400 to 480 for DPB1. Roughly 5 DR-DQ haplotypes were handled as single units for association and clustering, since linkage in the cohort was strong. Among roughly 400 genotyped donors of the cohort, an average of approximately 200,000 unique TCR beta nucleotide sequences was sequenced per donor, of which about 19% were non-productive.

The cohort consisted of 670 or so healthy bone marrow donors. All cohort members were sampled while nominally healthy, although unrecorded immune exposures were likely present. The donor tested CMV seronegative, placing the donor among the 300 to 450 seronegative members of the cohort. A peripheral blood sample was provided by each donor, and peripheral blood mononuclear cells were used for TCR beta sequencing. Genomic DNA extraction from the blood cell samples was performed with the Qiagen DNeasy Blood Extraction Kit. Ends trimmed: V by 3 bases, J by 2 bases; bases unmatched to a gene: 4. CDR1 and CDR2 (SGHTA, FQGNSA) derive from the germline V gene. The cysteine opens and the phenylalanine closes a CDR3 of 14 amino acids. Only the CDR3 DNA is retained, 42 bases long and in frame from the first base. Broad study findings and their caveats: A cluster of highly shared sequence variants was judged likely to represent a technical artifact of the sequencing pipeline. A further reported finding was that TCR beta sequences accurately predicted the HLA-A and HLA-B alleles for most subjects in the first cohort. The authors suggested that the approach could potentially be extended to other disease states and immunological phenotypes. A later analysis found that most CMV-associated TCR beta chains appeared HLA-restricted, with HLA associations seemingly driven largely by CMV exposure. In a later analysis, several top co-occurrence clusters were reported to appear linked to parvovirus B19, influenza, CMV and Epstein-Barr virus. Broadly in line with IMGT annotations, most TCR beta V segments showed up in productive rearrangements about 87% or about 30% of the time in an earlier analysis of 587 of the donors. A later analysis found that TCR association rates varied across HLA loci, with DRB1 alleles showing the most associated TCRs and HLA-C alleles the fewest. CMV serostatus was the only immune exposure information available for the cohort. The study gave a list of about 160 TCR beta chains associated with cytomegalovirus. Over 15 rarely observed V segments, including chromosome 9 orphons, were excluded from the earlier analysis of 550 to 700 of the donors because counts were too low. A few of the identified cytomegalovirus-associated TCR beta chains were confirmed in vitro to be specific for cytomegalovirus antigens. Because some donors lacked HLA typing at each locus, the association tests relied only on the typed subset. Most TCR sequences were observed very rarely across donors, whereas some public TCRs were present in many individuals. Only TCR beta chains were sequenced in this cohort, and the absence of alpha or paired-chain data limited detectable features. According to a later genetic analysis, donors in an Asian-associated ancestry cluster had fewer N-insertions in productive TCRs than the approximately 610-donor mean. In both the original and validation cohorts, the classifier was reported to diagnose cytomegalovirus status with high specificity and sensitivity. When HLA alleles, especially DR and DQ, strongly co-occurred, TCR associations were difficult to assign to individual alleles. Compared with equally common non-associated chains, HLA-associated TCR beta chains in a later analysis were more clonally expanded and had lower generation probabilities. Some IMGT-functional V segments, including TRBV6-2 and TRBV6-3, could not be distinguished by the 87-base-pair reads and were therefore excluded. At a false discovery rate of 0.05, a later analysis linked some 18,000 TCR beta sequences to specific HLA alleles. A later genetic analysis associated a missense DCLRE1C variant with V-gene and J-gene trimming of TCR beta chains, and an independent cohort replicated the association. Sequencing depth was assumed to be roughly uniform across donors in the presence/absence analyses, though that assumption may not hold. Correlated functional status among segregating V segments might reflect linkage disequilibrium, but an unknown experimental factor could not be ruled out.

The library was produced with the immunoSEQ multiplex PCR assay. A mixture of 60 forward primers for TCR Vbeta segments and 13 reverse primers for TCR Jbeta segments was used in the multiplex PCR. The CDR3 region of rearranged TCR beta genes was amplified from genomic DNA with a multiplex PCR assay. The Illumina HiSeq System was used to sequence the amplified TCR beta libraries as 87-base-pair reads. In the paper's pipeline: A later analysis counted about 80 million unique TCR beta chains across the roughly 700 repertoires, and roughly 9.9 million of these chains were shared by at least two donors. Raw reads were error-corrected and collapsed into unique sequences with a nearest-neighbor algorithm that merged closely related sequences to remove PCR and sequencing errors. Alignment of CDR3 sequences to IMGT reference sequences was used to assign V, D and J gene segments. For a sequence to be retained, at least a six-nucleotide match to both a V gene segment and a J gene segment was required. Rearrangements were called productive when the CDR3 lacked stop codons and stayed in frame with V and J; all others were non-productive. Following IMGT convention, CDR3 was defined as the stretch from the second conserved V-encoded cysteine up to the conserved J-encoded phenylalanine. The earlier analysis of some 600 of the donors excluded sequences that lacked an unambiguous match to a single V gene segment. In an earlier analysis of 587 of the donors, V segments were called functional above 56.7% productive rearrangements and were called segregating when the between-donor standard deviation exceeded 5%. A statistical classification framework was developed to diagnose cytomegalovirus status using the catalog of TCR beta chain sequences. In a later analysis, TCR nucleotide sequences were compared against IMGT/GENE-DB human TR gene sequences so that V and J genes could be assigned. Using the TCRdist pipeline, a later analysis assigned CDR3 sequences along with most-parsimonious VDJ recombination scenarios. In a later analysis, every TCR beta chain was defined by the combination of its CDR3 amino acid sequence and its V-gene family, and reads without a unique V-gene family were dropped. As a way to deal with suspected cross-contamination and a sequencing artifact, a later analysis dropped 450 to 700 nucleotide sequences that were highly shared and had low generation probability. In a later analysis, a clonal expansion index was calculated for each public chain from normalized within-repertoire ranks of inferred template counts. A later analysis computed generation probabilities with a VDJ recombination model fitted to out-of-frame rearrangements, and checked the results against IGoR. Hypergeometric tests were used in a later analysis to score TCR-TCR, TCR-HLA and TCR-CMV co-occurrence, with a repertoire-size bias correction applied to the TCR pairs. A later analysis estimated false discovery rates by permuting HLA or CMV assignments 20 times. In a later analysis, co-occurring TCRs were grouped with DBSCAN, and TCRdist sequence similarity was added when clustering was performed within HLA-allele-positive subsets. Co-occurrence clustering excluded repertoires with fewer than 30,000 or more than 120,000 public chains, plus five with anomalous nucleotide sharing. TCRdb re-hosts the immuneACCESS table, in-frame sequences only. Its copies lack some clones; in the studies checked, an unresolved V gene accounts for under half of them, and the cause for the rest is not known. V, J and clone size are taken as reported in that table, and D and trimming were inferred from the DNA itself. The table for this sample lists around 180,000 clones; more than 85% of them were counted only once. Jointly, the top ten make up 1.5% to 2% of the sample.

The sequence links TRBV7-2 to TRBJ2-7, with 7 central nucleotides matching TRBD1. Source material: PBMCs. This receptor was taken from a woman aged 18-35 years in good health and CMV-seronegative. Here the CDR3 is given as CASSFGTVTYEQYF. DNA sequence: TGTGCCAGCAGCTTTGGGACAGTAACCTACGAGCAGTACTTC.